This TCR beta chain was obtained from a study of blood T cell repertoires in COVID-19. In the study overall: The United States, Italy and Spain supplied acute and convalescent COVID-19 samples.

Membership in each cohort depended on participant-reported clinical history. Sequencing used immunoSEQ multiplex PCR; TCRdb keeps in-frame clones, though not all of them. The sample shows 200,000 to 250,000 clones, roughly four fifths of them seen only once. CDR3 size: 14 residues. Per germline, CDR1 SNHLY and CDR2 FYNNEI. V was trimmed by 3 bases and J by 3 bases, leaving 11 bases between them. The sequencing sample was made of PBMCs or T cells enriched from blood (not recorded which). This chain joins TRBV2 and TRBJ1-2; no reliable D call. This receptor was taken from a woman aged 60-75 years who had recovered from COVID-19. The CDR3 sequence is CASSDSLSDYGYTF. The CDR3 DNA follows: TGTGCCAGCAGTGATTCTCTGAGTGACTATGGCTACACCTTC.